Ten or more counts support the clone carrying this T cell receptor (beta chain). Its specificity is not known. Patients aged 18 to 65 had newly diagnosed hyperthyroidism of under 2 months' duration. These data belong to a study of T cells in Graves' hyperthyroidism and ophthalmopathy. The TCR beta CDR3 regions underwent amplification using RNA transcripts as the source. HTBI primers drove first-round RT-PCR of the TCR CDR3. MiXCR was run by TCRdb on the multiplex PCR reads, yielding one entry per CDR3 protein. The sample includes under 650,000 distinct CDR3 sequences, 15% to 20% of them seen just once. V lost 2 bases to trimming and J lost 2 bases; unmatched junction nucleotides: 8. Germline V gene lookup returns CDR1 DFQATT and CDR2 SNEGSKA (reference sequence). This CDR3 comprises 17 residues. Regarding the study as a whole: Blood samples included most of the expanded thyroid clonotypes exceeding 0.001.

The chain joins TRBV20-1 to TRBJ2-7; 14 bases are a match to TRBD2. This TCR derives from a woman under 40 with Graves' hyperthyroidism. The sequenced material came from blood. CDR3 DNA: TGCAGTGCTAGACGACTAGCGGGAGGGCCTCGTCCCTACGAGCAGTACTTC. Translation: CSARRLAGGPRPYEQYF.